The rows below give T cell receptor beta chains drawn from one sample of a study of CD8 T cells in Susac syndrome. One entry per CDR3 protein, called by TCRdb with MiXCR from the immunoSEQ multiplex PCR reads. The sample includes around 200,000 distinct CDR3 sequences, roughly 96% seen only once; the top ten take about 0.095%. Sequenced: CD4+ T cells from PBMCs. All receptors come from a human donor in good health. Both conserved end residues are part of each CDR3. Each record gives: V gene, clone size, J gene, CDR3 protein. Only part of the rows carry a size: once, few, many, or a class if the clone is expanded.

TRBV9	NA	TRBJ2-2	CASSNTGELFF
TRBV3-1	NA	TRBJ1-3	CASSHAYRVTGNTIYF
TRBV7-9	NA	TRBJ1-1	CASSIIYPQAFF
TRBV20-1	NA	TRBJ2-5	CSARESGETQYF
TRBV20-1	NA	TRBJ1-1	CSARGQGRYTEAFF
TRBV7-2	NA	TRBJ2-1	CASSRRDSYNEQFF
TRBV29-1	NA	TRBJ2-1	CSVDKPGGYNEQFF
TRBV4-1	NA	TRBJ1-2	CASSSRTGHDYGYTF
TRBV29-1	NA	TRBJ1-1	CSVEARANTEAFF
TRBV20-1	once	TRBJ2-3	CSAREIGIPADTQYF
TRBV29-1	NA	TRBJ1-5	CSVCDGLTDQPQHF
TRBV18	NA	TRBJ2-7	CASSLGPDYEQYF
TRBV24-1	NA	TRBJ1-3	CATSDIHTGVGNTIYF
TRBV29-1	NA	TRBJ1-2	CSAVTGRVVGYTF
TRBV6-4	NA	TRBJ2-2	CASSRQGANTGELFF
TRBV27	few	TRBJ2-5	CASSGQEETQYF
TRBV20-1	NA	TRBJ2-2	CSARVNGSTGELFF
TRBV7-3	NA	TRBJ2-1	CASSLSQDEQFF
TRBV20-1	NA	TRBJ2-7	CSARVVASSYEQYF
TRBV7-2	once	TRBJ1-2	CASSIRDTIGGYTF
TRBV5-6	NA	TRBJ2-3	CASSEPGQTTDTQYF
TRBV18	NA	TRBJ2-7	CASSPFSRGTHYEQYF
TRBV3-1	NA	TRBJ2-1	CASSPTPSGRNAEQFF
TRBV7-2	NA	TRBJ2-3	CASSLVGLAGVFGDTQYF
TRBV29-1	NA	TRBJ2-1	CSVGTSGMVFF
TRBV7-8	NA	TRBJ2-4	CASSLGTRADIQYF
TRBV19	once	TRBJ1-2	CASSTAGQGIGYTF
TRBV25-1	NA	TRBJ1-2	CASSFGENYGYTF
TRBV27	NA	TRBJ1-1	CASTDFREIAFF
TRBV30	once	TRBJ1-5	CAWSGPLGKRHF
TRBV23-1	NA	TRBJ2-1	CASRESQPPFCGPEQFF
TRBV7-2	NA	TRBJ1-2	CASSTRRQELYGYTF
TRBV20-1	NA	TRBJ1-5	CSARRQGPGQPQHF
TRBV20-1	NA	TRBJ2-7	CSASTGTSYEQYF
TRBV15	NA	TRBJ2-5	CATSRDRGPQETQYF
TRBV9	once	TRBJ2-1	CASSPSPGSDERSSYNEQFF
TRBV7-6	NA	TRBJ1-6	CASSARQELPLHF
TRBV7-2	NA	TRBJ2-7	CASSLGPSLAYEQYF
TRBV10-3	NA	TRBJ1-1	CAISESMRSLNTEAFF
TRBV3-1	NA	TRBJ2-1	CASSQAVAHYNEQFF
TRBV30	NA	TRBJ1-1	CAWTKRRGVTEAFF